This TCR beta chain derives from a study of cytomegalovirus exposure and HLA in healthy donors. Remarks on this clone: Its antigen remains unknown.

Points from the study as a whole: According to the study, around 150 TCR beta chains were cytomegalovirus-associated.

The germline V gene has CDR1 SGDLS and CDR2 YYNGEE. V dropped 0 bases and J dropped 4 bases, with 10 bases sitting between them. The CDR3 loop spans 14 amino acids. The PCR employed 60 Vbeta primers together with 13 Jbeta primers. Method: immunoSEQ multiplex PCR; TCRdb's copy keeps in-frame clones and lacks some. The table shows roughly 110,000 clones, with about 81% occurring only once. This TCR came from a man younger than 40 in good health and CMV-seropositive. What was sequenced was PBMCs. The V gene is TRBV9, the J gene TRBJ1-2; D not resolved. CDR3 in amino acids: CASSVVPGSYGYTF. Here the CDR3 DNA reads TGTGCCAGCAGCGTAGTCCCGGGTAGCTATGGCTACACCTTC.